Following are 26 T cell receptor beta chains from one sample sequenced in a study of T cell repertoires in cytomegalovirus infection. Via MiXCR, TCRdb re-called the reads, giving one row per CDR3 protein. The sample yields some 300,000 distinct CDR3 sequences, around 10% seen once. Sequencing input: PBMCs. The receptors stem from a human donor in good health (CMV status not recorded). Some clones in this sample may be carry-over from other donors' samples.

This clonotype was observed many times. The CDR3 reads CASSGRGRRTGELFF. The CDR3 coding sequence is TGTGCCAGCAGTGGGAGGGGTCGGAGGACCGGGGAGCTGTTTTTT. The chain combines TRBV2 with TRBJ2-2, with D maybe TRBD2 (6 bases). Germline V gives CDR1 SNHLY, CDR2 FYNNEI. The ends were cut back, 4 bases at V and 5 bases at J, with 14 bases in the middle. The CDR3 is made up of 15 amino acids.

This clonotype was picked up many times. The chain joins TRBV7-8 to TRBJ1-1; D might be TRBD1 (5 bases). CDR1 and CDR2 from the germline V gene are SGHVS and FQNEAQ. The CDR3 has 16 amino acids. V was shortened by 4 bases and J by 3 bases, with 18 bases between the two germline ends. The CDR3 nucleotides are TGTGCCAGCAGCTCCAGAGGAGGGGCCCCGGACACTGAAGCTTTCTTT. Its protein is CASSSRGGAPDTEAFF.

This clonotype was detected ten times or more. The rearrangement uses TRBV29-1 and TRBJ2-5, with a tentative D call TRBD1 (5 bases). The ends were cut back, 5 bases at V and 5 bases at J, with 12 bases in the middle. CDR1 is SQVTM, CDR2 ANQGSEA, per germline. CDR3 length: 12 residues. The CDR3 DNA sequence: TGCAGCGTTCGTCCCAGGGCCGAGACCCAGTACTTC. This codes for CSVRPRAETQYF.

In its sample, this clonotype was seen many times. The CDR3 is CSAKTGPGDGYTF. DNA for the CDR3: TGCAGTGCTAAGACTGGGCCCGGTGATGGCTACACCTTC. The chain combines TRBV20-1 with TRBJ1-2; D gene uncertain. The germline gives CDR1 DFQATT, CDR2 SNEGSKA (reference sequence). The V gene lost 4 bases and the J gene lost 6 bases, with 15 bases spanning the gap. This CDR3 is built from 13 residues.

At least ten counts were recorded for this clonotype. The chain carries TRBV28 and TRBJ1-1; a possible D gene is TRBD1 (5 bases). The CDR3 has 14 residues. The V gene lost 2 bases and the J gene lost 10 bases, with 17 bases spanning the gap. Germline CDR1 and CDR2: MDHEN and SYDVKM. In DNA form, the CDR3 reads TGTGCCAGCAGTTTAAGCGTGGGGGGTCGGGGAGCTTTCTTT. This encodes CASSLSVGGRGAFF.

This clonotype was recorded many times. The rearrangement uses TRBV7-2 and TRBJ1-6, with unresolved D. Germline assignment: CDR1 SGHTA and CDR2 FQGNSA. There are 14 residues in the CDR3. V was shortened by 1 base and J by 10 bases, with 11 bases between the two germline ends. CDR3 sequence reads: CASSLGGVRSPLHF. CDR3 bases: TGTGCCAGCAGCTTAGGAGGAGTAAGGTCACCCCTCCACTTT.

CDR3 sequence reads: CAISEMTGMNTEAFF. The CDR3 DNA reads as TGTGCCATCAGTGAGATGACAGGTATGAACACTGAAGCTTTCTTT. V usage is TRBV10-3 and J usage is TRBJ1-1, with a weak D call TRBD1 (6 bases). The CDR3 extends over 15 amino acids. Germline V CDR1 and CDR2: ENHRY, SYGVKD. V lost 2 bases, J lost 0 bases, and 10 bases lay in between.

V is TRBV14 and J is TRBJ2-2; 10 bases line up with TRBD1. The germline V gene has CDR1 SGHDN and CDR2 FVKESK. J lost 4 bases, V lost 4 bases, and 6 bases had no gene match. This CDR3 comprises 16 residues. CDR3 sequence (DNA): TGTGCCAGCAGCCGGCGACAGGGGGCAGGCACCGGGGAGCTGTTTTTT. It encodes CASSRRQGAGTGELFF.

This clonotype has a count of ten or more. The rearrangement joins TRBV19 to TRBJ2-1, with a tentative D call TRBD2 (6 bases). Germline CDR1 is LNHDA and CDR2 is SQIVND (reference sequence). This CDR3 spans 14 amino acids. The ends were cut back, 8 bases at V and 3 bases at J, with 14 bases in the middle. CDR3 sequence (DNA): TGTGCCAGTCCTCCGGGACTCAACTACAATGAGCAGTTCTTC. Its translation: CASPPGLNYNEQFF.

This clonotype has at least ten counts. The V and J genes are TRBV7-2 and TRBJ1-1; D is ambiguous. This CDR3 spans 11 amino acids. CDR1 SGHTA and CDR2 FQGNSA come from the germline V gene. V was pared by 5 bases and J by 6 bases, with 7 bases between. In DNA form, the CDR3 reads TGTGCCAGCAGCCCTCGTGCTGAAGCTTTCTTT. It yields the protein CASSPRAEAFF.

This clonotype was seen many times. The gene calls are TRBV20-1 and TRBJ2-3; 11 bases fit TRBD2. The CDR3 length is 14 residues. V lost 5 bases to trimming and J lost 0 bases; unmatched junction nucleotides: 1. Germline V gene data show CDR1 as DFQATT and CDR2 as SNEGSKA (reference sequence). The CDR3 loop reads CSALAGGSTDTQYF. DNA for the CDR3: TGCAGTGCTTTAGCGGGGGGGAGCACAGATACGCAGTATTTT.

This clonotype was recorded many times. The chain joins TRBV7-2 to TRBJ1-5, with D maybe TRBD1 (6 bases). The CDR3 has 14 residues. Trimming left V 2 bases short and J 4 bases short, with 9 bases between. From germline, CDR1 is SGHTA and CDR2 FQGNSA. The CDR3 sequence: CASSLLDRNQPQHF. In DNA, the CDR3 is TGTGCCAGCAGCTTACTTGACAGGAATCAGCCCCAGCATTTT. Drawing the rest from reference TRBV7-2 and TRBJ1-5, the complete variable domain is GAGVSQSPSNKVTEKGKDVELRCDPISGHTALYWYRQSLGQGLEFLIYFQGNSAPDKSGLPSDRFSAERTGGSVSTLTIQRTQQEDSAVYLCASSLLDRNQPQHFGDGTRLSIL.

Note on this clonotype: A much larger clone differs by one base, so this may be a read error. It is likely a read error, because the conserved phenylalanine at the end of the CDR3 is missing. The J gene is TRBJ1-2, the V gene TRBV20-1, with TRBD1 matching over 8 bases. V gave up 6 bases and J gave up 6 bases; unmatched junction bases: 9. There are 13 residues in the CDR3. The V gene's germline CDR1 is DFQATT and CDR2 SNEGSKA (reference sequence). The CDR3 loop reads CSARTGRRNGYTY. The CDR3 DNA reads TGCAGTGCAAGGACAGGGCGGAGAAATGGCTACACCTAC.

The sample holds a few counts of this clonotype. The chain employs TRBV6-5 and TRBJ2-2; the match to TRBD1 covers 8 bases. This CDR3 has 16 residues. V trimming: 7 bases; J trimming: 1 base; junction bases outside the gene matches: 8. Germline V gene sequence: CDR1 MNHEY, CDR2 SVGAGI. In DNA, the CDR3 is TGTGCCAGCACCTCCCCAGGGGGCGGGAACACCGGGGAGCTGTTTTTT. Its translation is CASTSPGGGNTGELFF.

The table lists this clonotype with many counts. The V and J genes are TRBV28 and TRBJ2-2, with D perhaps given as TRBD1 or TRBD2 (5 bases each). Per germline, CDR1 MDHEN and CDR2 SYDVKM. Trimming removed 7 bases from V and 4 bases from J, with 13 bases in between. The CDR3 extends over 14 amino acids. CDR3 sequence: CASTIIGTTGELFF. The CDR3 nucleotides read TGTGCCAGCACCATTATCGGGACCACCGGGGAGCTGTTTTTT.

This clonotype was recorded at least ten times. The chain is built from TRBV6-2 or TRBV6-3 and TRBJ2-7; D not certain. Trimming left V 2 bases short and J 6 bases short, with 14 bases between. In germline, CDR1 is MNHEY, CDR2 SVGEGT. This CDR3 region has 14 residues. CDR3 protein: CASSYLSPSGEQYF. In DNA, the CDR3 is TGTGCCAGCAGTTACCTTTCTCCGTCCGGCGAGCAGTACTTC.

This clonotype came up many times. CDR3 loop: CASSDYNQPQHF. As DNA, the CDR3 is TGTGCCAGCAGCGATTATAATCAGCCCCAGCATTTT. The chain is built from TRBV7-2 and TRBJ1-5, with D unclear. Between the trimmed V and J ends, which lost 5 bases and 4 bases, there was a span of 6 bases. The CDR3 totals 12 residues. Germline values: CDR1 SGHTA, CDR2 FQGNSA.

Note on this clonotype: This may be a read error: a much more frequent sequence differs by one nucleotide. V is TRBV7-2 and J is TRBJ2-1; D possibly matches TRBD1 or TRBD2 (5 bases each). Trimming took 5 bases from V and 6 from J, leaving 23 bases between them. Germline-derived CDR1 and CDR2 are SGHTA and FQGNSA. The CDR3 runs to 17 residues. CDR3 DNA sequence: TGTGCCAGCAGCCCCAGGGACGTGAGGGAACCGCGCAATGAGCAGTTCTTC. Protein: CASSPRDVREPRNEQFF. Based on the CDR3 plus reference TRBV7-2 and TRBJ2-1, the full variable domain is GAGVSQSPSNKVTEKGKDVELRCDPISGHTALYWYRQSLGQGLEFLIYFQGNSAPDKSGLPSDRFSAERTGGSVSTLTIQRTQQEDSAVYLCASSPRDVREPRNEQFFGPGTRLTVL.

This clonotype came up many times. The rearrangement links TRBV7-2 to TRBJ2-5; tentatively, D is TRBD1 or TRBD2 (5 bases each). In germline, CDR1 is SGHTA, CDR2 FQGNSA. This CDR3 has 12 amino acids. V lost 5 bases, J lost 6 bases, and 10 bases lay in between. DNA for the CDR3: TGTGCCAGCAGCGGGGGTTTGAAGACCCAGTACTTC. Protein sequence: CASSGGLKTQYF.

The sample holds many counts of this clonotype. The V call is TRBV25-1, the J call TRBJ2-2; perhaps TRBD1 as D (6 bases). The V and J ends lost 6 bases and 4 bases respectively, with 9 bases between them. The CDR3 is made up of 13 amino acids. Germline V gene sequence: CDR1 MGHDK, CDR2 SYGVNS. CDR3 in amino acids: CASRDRSTGELFF. For the CDR3, the DNA is TGTGCCAGCAGAGACAGGAGCACCGGGGAGCTGTTTTTT.

This clonotype was detected ten times or more. This chain joins TRBV12-5 and TRBJ2-1, with D perhaps assigned TRBD1 or TRBD2 (5 bases each). The V gene's germline CDR1 is LGHNT and CDR2 FRNRAP. Trimming left V 1 base short and J 4 bases short, with 5 bases between. The CDR3 has 13 amino acids. The CDR3 DNA sequence: TGTGCTAGTGGTTTGGGGGGGTACAATGAGCAGTTCTTC. Amino acids: CASGLGGYNEQFF.

This clonotype has ten or more counts. This chain links TRBV12-3 or TRBV12-4 with TRBJ2-1; a weak D match, TRBD1 (6 bases). V was clipped by 3 bases and J by 5 bases, with 8 bases between them. The CDR3 extends over 13 amino acids. The CDR3 reads CASSLWTDNEQFF. In nucleotides, the CDR3 is TGTGCCAGCAGTTTGTGGACAGACAATGAGCAGTTCTTC.

There are many counts of this clonotype. V and J are TRBV12-3 or TRBV12-4 and TRBJ2-3; 7 bases line up with TRBD2. The CDR3 sequence is 17 residues long. V lost 7 bases to trimming and J lost 2 bases; unmatched junction nucleotides: 15. The CDR3 spells CASNNRGGPRLTDTQYF. The DNA of the CDR3 is TGTGCCAGCAATAATCGCGGGGGACCGCGACTCACAGATACGCAGTATTTT.

This clonotype was seen a handful of times. The gene calls are TRBV20-1 and TRBJ2-5; 10 bases fit TRBD2. The V and J ends lost 3 bases and 5 bases, in that order; junction bases with no gene match: 6. From germline, CDR1 is DFQATT and CDR2 SNEGSKA (reference sequence). This CDR3 region has 14 residues. CDR3 loop: CSASSGGPRETQYF. CDR3 DNA sequence: TGCAGTGCTAGTAGCGGGGGGCCCCGGGAGACCCAGTACTTC.

This clonotype was counted at least ten times. The genes are TRBV7-2 and TRBJ1-2, with D possibly being TRBD1 (5 bases). The CDR3 length is 15 residues. Trimming took 5 bases from V and 6 from J, leaving 19 bases between them. Germline V gene lookup returns CDR1 SGHTA and CDR2 FQGNSA. CDR3 sequence reads: CASSPRDLGANGYTF. In nucleotides, the CDR3 is TGTGCCAGCAGCCCGCGGGACTTAGGGGCTAATGGCTACACCTTC.

At least ten counts were recorded for this clonotype. The V and J genes are TRBV29-1 and TRBJ2-3; TRBD1 might be the D (6 bases). This CDR3 is 13 amino acids long. V was shortened by 4 bases and J by 1 base, with 9 bases between the two germline ends. The germline V gene encodes CDR1 SQVTM and CDR2 ANQGSEA. Here the CDR3 DNA reads TGCAGCGTTGGAAGGACAGGCACAGATACGCAGTATTTT. Translating gives CSVGRTGTDTQYF.